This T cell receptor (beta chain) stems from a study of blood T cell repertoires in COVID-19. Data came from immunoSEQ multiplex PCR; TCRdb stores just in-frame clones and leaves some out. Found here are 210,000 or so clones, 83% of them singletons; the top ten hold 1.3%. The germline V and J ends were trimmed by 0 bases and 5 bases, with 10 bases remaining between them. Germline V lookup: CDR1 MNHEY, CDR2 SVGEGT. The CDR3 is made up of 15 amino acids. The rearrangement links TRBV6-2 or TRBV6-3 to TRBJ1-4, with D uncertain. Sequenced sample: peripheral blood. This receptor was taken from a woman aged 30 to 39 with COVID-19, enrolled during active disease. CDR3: CASSYSGGGNEKLFF. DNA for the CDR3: TGTGCCAGCAGTTACTCGGGAGGAGGGAATGAAAAACTGTTTTTT.